A selection of T cell receptor beta chains follows, all from one sample in a study of technical replicates of blood from several donors. The repertoire was sequenced with immunoSEQ multiplex PCR; TCRdb's copy has only in-frame clones and lacks some. The sample yields more than 55,000 clones, almost 95% seen once. The sequenced material came from T cells isolated from PBMCs. The receptors derive from a human donor in good health. Each CDR3 is given with its conserved first and last residue. A D gene is named only where the DNA matches it firmly.

CDR3 | J | D | V
CASSATGMREKLFF | TRBJ1-4 | . | TRBV9
CASRSSGNTIYF | TRBJ1-3 | . | TRBV6-5
CASVSNTEAFF | TRBJ1-1 | . | TRBV2
CASSSGMRGDEQFF | TRBJ2-1 | . | TRBV7-3
CASVVLRLAGVGEQYF | TRBJ2-7 | TRBD2 | TRBV2
CASSPAGGATNEKLFF | TRBJ1-4 | . | TRBV5-1
CASSLSVWTEAFF | TRBJ1-1 | . | TRBV11-1
CAISELPPGQVRGEQYF | TRBJ2-7 | TRBD1 | TRBV10-3
CASRELRDNLEQYF | TRBJ2-7 | . | TRBV6-6
CAGQPSGANVLTF | TRBJ2-6 | . | TRBV28
CAWSKEVGYTF | TRBJ1-2 | . | TRBV30
CARSLDRYEQYF | TRBJ2-7 | . | TRBV5-3
CASRERLFDGELFF | TRBJ2-2 | . | TRBV7-9
CASSRELRYGYTF | TRBJ1-2 | . | TRBV14
CASSHSPILNTEAFF | TRBJ1-1 | . | TRBV7-2
CASSLGLAGVETQYF | TRBJ2-5 | TRBD2 | TRBV5-4
CSVERAVTGYNEQFF | TRBJ2-1 | . | TRBV29-1
CASSIDPTGNSNQPQHF | TRBJ1-5 | TRBD1 | TRBV19
CASRHQGNTEAFF | TRBJ1-1 | . | TRBV19
CASSGSFRGTEAFF | TRBJ1-1 | . | TRBV6-1
CASRGLSSYNEQFF | TRBJ2-1 | . | TRBV6-5